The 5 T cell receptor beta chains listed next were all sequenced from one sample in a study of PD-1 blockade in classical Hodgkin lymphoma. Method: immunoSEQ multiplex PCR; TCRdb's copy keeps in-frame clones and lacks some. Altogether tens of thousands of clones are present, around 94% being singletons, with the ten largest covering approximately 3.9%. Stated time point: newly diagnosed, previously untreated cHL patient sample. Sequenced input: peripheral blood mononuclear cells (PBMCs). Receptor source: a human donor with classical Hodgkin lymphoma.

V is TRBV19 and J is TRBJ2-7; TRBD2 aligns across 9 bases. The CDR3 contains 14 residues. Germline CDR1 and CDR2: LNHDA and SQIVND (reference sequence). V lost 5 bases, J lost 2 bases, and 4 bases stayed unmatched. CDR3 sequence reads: CASSPRTSAYEQYF. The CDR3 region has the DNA TGTGCCAGTAGTCCCCGGACTAGCGCCTACGAGCAGTACTTC.

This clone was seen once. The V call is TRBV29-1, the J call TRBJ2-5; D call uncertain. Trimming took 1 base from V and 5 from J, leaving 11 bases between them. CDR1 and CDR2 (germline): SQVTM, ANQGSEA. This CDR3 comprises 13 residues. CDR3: CSVEVVYAETQYF. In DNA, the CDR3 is TGCAGCGTTGAAGTTGTGTATGCGGAGACCCAGTACTTC.

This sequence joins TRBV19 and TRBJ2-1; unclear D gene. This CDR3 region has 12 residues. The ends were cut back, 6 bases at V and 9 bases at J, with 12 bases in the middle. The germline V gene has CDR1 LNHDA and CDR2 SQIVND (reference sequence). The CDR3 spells CASSTEYGEQFF. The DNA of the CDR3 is TGTGCCAGTAGCACCGAGTACGGTGAGCAGTTCTTC.

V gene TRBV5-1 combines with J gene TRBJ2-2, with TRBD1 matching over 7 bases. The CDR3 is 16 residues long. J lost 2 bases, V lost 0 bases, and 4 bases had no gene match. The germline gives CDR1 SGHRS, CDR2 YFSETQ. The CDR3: CASSLEGQTNTGELFF. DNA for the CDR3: TGCGCCAGCAGCTTGGAGGGACAGACAAACACCGGGGAGCTGTTTTTT. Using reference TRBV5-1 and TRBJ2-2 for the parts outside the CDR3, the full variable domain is KAGVTQTPRYLIKTRGQQVTLSCSPISGHRSVSWYQQTPGQGLQFLFEYFSETQRNKGNFPGRFSGRQFSNSRSEMNVSTLELGDSALYLCASSLEGQTNTGELFFGEGSRLTVL.

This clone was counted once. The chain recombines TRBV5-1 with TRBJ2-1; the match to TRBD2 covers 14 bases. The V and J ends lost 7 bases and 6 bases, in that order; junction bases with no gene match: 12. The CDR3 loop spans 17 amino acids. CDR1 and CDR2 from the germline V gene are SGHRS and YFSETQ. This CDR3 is CASASGLAGGQANEQFF. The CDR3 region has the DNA TGCGCCAGCGCATCCGGACTAGCGGGGGGACAAGCCAATGAGCAGTTCTTC.